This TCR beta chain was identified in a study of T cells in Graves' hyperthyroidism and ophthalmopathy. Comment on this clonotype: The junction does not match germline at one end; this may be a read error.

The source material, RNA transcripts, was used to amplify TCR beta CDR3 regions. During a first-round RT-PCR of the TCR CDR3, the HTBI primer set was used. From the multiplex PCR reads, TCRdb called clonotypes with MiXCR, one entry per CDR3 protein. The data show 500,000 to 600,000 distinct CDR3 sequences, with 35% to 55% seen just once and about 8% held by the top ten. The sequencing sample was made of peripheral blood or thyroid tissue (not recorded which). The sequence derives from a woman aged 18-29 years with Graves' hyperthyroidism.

In DNA, the CDR3 is TGCAGCGTTGAAGATCTTCGGGCAGGAGGGAGAACTGAAGCTTTC. It encodes CSVEDLRAGGRTEAF. V and J are TRBV29-1 and TRBJ2-6, with D maybe TRBD2 (6 bases). Germline lookup yields CDR1 SQVTM and CDR2 ANQGSEA. CDR3 size: 15 residues. Using reference TRBV29-1 and TRBJ2-6 for the parts outside the CDR3, the full variable domain is SAVISQKPSRDICQRGTSLTIQCQVDSQVTMMFWYRQQPGQSLTLIATANQGSEATYESGFVIDKFPISRPNLTFSTLTVSNMSPEDSSIYLCSVEDLRAGGRTEAFGAGSRLTVL.